This T cell receptor (beta chain) came from a study of long-term antiretroviral therapy in people with HIV. Study results and caveats: Clones that expanded before ART (that is, prior to treatment) dominated the repertoire at all time points.

Samples were assayed with immunoSEQ v3.0 at survey level. Sequencing set out to capture roughly 40,000-55,000 T-cell genomes per sample. The method was immunoSEQ multiplex PCR; TCRdb's version includes in-frame clones alone and lacks a portion of them. Of tens of thousands of clones listed, over 75% are singletons. V gave up 5 bases and J gave up 2 bases; unmatched junction bases: 9. There are 17 residues in the CDR3. In germline, CDR1 is MGHRA, CDR2 YSYEKL. With respect to this clone: Its specificity is not known.

The study drew at least one pre-ART and at least two post-ART PBMC samples from every donor. The source was unsorted PBMCs, collected 1.1 years before starting antiretroviral therapy. V is TRBV4-1 and J is TRBJ2-2; 9 nucleotides line up with TRBD1. The source of this sequence is a woman in her twenties or thirties with HIV. CDR3 region: CASSGLGTGLNTGELFF. CDR3 in DNA: TGCGCCAGCAGCGGCCTGGGGACAGGGCTCAACACCGGGGAGCTGTTTTTT.